These T cell receptor beta chains were read from a single sample in a study of cytotoxic CD8 clonotypes in ibrutinib-treated CLL. Sequenced by immunoSEQ multiplex PCR; TCRdb stores in-frame clones only, minus some. Of roughly 200,000 clones in the sample, around 70% were seen once. Sequencing was performed on PBMCs, taken after 24 months of ibrutinib treatment. The receptors come from a human donor with chronic lymphocytic leukemia. Each CDR3 is given without its conserved first and last residue. Each record gives: V gene, CDR3 protein.

v_gene: TRBV6-6
CDR3aa: ASSYDQGRTYGYT

v_gene: TRBV29-1
CDR3aa: SADRNTEAF

v_gene: TRBV5-5
CDR3aa: ASSDLAGSGETQY

v_gene: TRBV11-2
CDR3aa: ASSPPRAVYGYT

v_gene: TRBV28
CDR3aa: ASRLQGTQPQH

v_gene: TRBV16
CDR3aa: ASSQSRGSYNEQF

v_gene: TRBV7-7
CDR3aa: ASSLDFGDEQY

v_gene: TRBV13
CDR3aa: ASSLFTSTDTQY

v_gene: TRBV5-8
CDR3aa: ASSLVGHEQF

v_gene: TRBV6-1
CDR3aa: ASSPRDRVNQPQH

v_gene: TRBV7-9
CDR3aa: ASSKTDRGSNEKLF

v_gene: TRBV19
CDR3aa: ASSNPGAYEQY

v_gene: TRBV6-6
CDR3aa: ASSYSGSGNTIY

v_gene: TRBV5-1
CDR3aa: ASSVSGSWGQPQH

v_gene: TRBV2
CDR3aa: ASREDGRLGEQY

v_gene: TRBV7-9
CDR3aa: ASSLRGVYNEQF

v_gene: TRBV6-4
CDR3aa: ASSLDWDSYGYT

v_gene: TRBV28
CDR3aa: ASTLGSLNTEAF

v_gene: TRBV5-4
CDR3aa: ASSFGGVTNEKLF

v_gene: TRBV30
CDR3aa: AWGAVGLAGTDTQY

v_gene: TRBV9
CDR3aa: ASSAPSPYGYT

v_gene: TRBV15
CDR3aa: ATSRRDRVDTQY

v_gene: TRBV7-8
CDR3aa: ASSTRQEYEQY

v_gene: TRBV2
CDR3aa: ASKSVRGSGNTIY